Below, 23 T cell receptor beta chains from the same sample are listed, as sequenced in a study of cytotoxic CD8 clonotypes in ibrutinib-treated CLL. Here immunoSEQ multiplex PCR was the method, and the copy in TCRdb shows in-frame clones only, minus some. The table has hundreds of thousands of clones, 67% seen once. Sequencing used PBMCs, obtained after 36 months of ibrutinib treatment. The source of these receptors is a human donor with chronic lymphocytic leukemia.

The rearrangement joins TRBV19 to TRBJ2-5, with TRBD2 identical over 7 bases. Losses at the gene ends were 6 bases for V and 2 bases for J; bases not matched to a gene: 9. Per germline, CDR1 LNHDA and CDR2 SQIVND (reference sequence). This CDR3 is 15 amino acids long. The chain's CDR3 is CASRPERGGQETQYF. In DNA, the CDR3 is TGTGCCAGTAGACCGGAGCGGGGAGGGCAAGAGACCCAGTACTTC.

This sequence joins TRBV18 and TRBJ2-7, with 8 bases aligning to TRBD1. CDR1 KGHSH and CDR2 LQKENI come from the germline V gene. The V segment lost 8 bases and the J segment 4 bases; nucleotides outside the gene matches: 7. CDR3 size: 13 residues. CDR3 amino acids: CASHENRGYEQYF. The CDR3 nucleotides read TGTGCCAGCCACGAGAACAGGGGGTACGAGCAGTACTTC.

The chain combines TRBV9 with TRBJ2-7, with TRBD2 matching over 7 bases. The trim removed 3 bases at V and 3 bases at J, leaving 18 bases unmatched. This CDR3 has 18 amino acids. Germline V CDR1 and CDR2: SGDLS, YYNGEE. CDR3: CASSAPSFREGLNYEQYF. The CDR3 region has the DNA TGTGCCAGCAGCGCCCCCAGTTTCAGGGAGGGGCTCAACTACGAGCAGTACTTC. Complete variable domain (other parts from reference TRBV9 and TRBJ2-7): DSGVTQTPKHLITATGQRVTLRCSPRSGDLSVYWYQQSLDQGLQFLIQYYNGEERAKGNILERFSAQQFPDLHSELNLSSLELGDSALYFCASSAPSFREGLNYEQYFGPGTRLTVT.

The chain has TRBV7-9 and TRBJ2-7; 7 bases agree with TRBD2. The length of the CDR3 is 17 residues. V lost 1 base to trimming and J lost 2 bases; unmatched junction nucleotides: 11. Germline assignment: CDR1 SEHNR and CDR2 FQNEAQ (reference sequence). The DNA for the CDR3 is TGTGCCAGCAGCTTAGAAGAGGGAGGGGACGTCCCCTACGAGCAGTACTTC. Translated: CASSLEEGGDVPYEQYF.

The J gene is TRBJ2-7, the V gene TRBV10-3; weak D call: TRBD2 (6 bases). Trimming cost V 2 bases and J 0 bases, with 11 bases left between them. The CDR3 runs 15 residues. In germline, CDR1 is ENHRY, CDR2 SYGVKD. As DNA, the CDR3 is TGTGCCATCAGTGAGCGGGGGATATACTCCTACGAGCAGTACTTC. Protein product: CAISERGIYSYEQYF.

V is TRBV7-2 and J is TRBJ2-7, with D unresolved. Germline CDR1 SGHTA, CDR2 FQGNSA. V was shortened by 1 base and J by 3 bases, with 10 bases between the two germline ends. CDR3 length: 14 residues. As DNA, the CDR3 is TGTGCCAGCAGCTTAGTCGCGGCCCTCTACGAGCAGTACTTC. This gives the protein CASSLVAALYEQYF.

V usage is TRBV5-1 and J usage is TRBJ2-7, with D maybe TRBD2 (5 bases). CDR1 is SGHRS, CDR2 YFSETQ, per germline. CDR3 length: 15 amino acids. The V and J ends lost 2 bases and 3 bases respectively, with 15 bases between them. This CDR3 reads CASSFDLGSGYEQYF. Here the CDR3 DNA reads TGCGCCAGCAGCTTTGACTTAGGAAGCGGCTACGAGCAGTACTTC. Supplemented by reference TRBV5-1 and TRBJ2-7, the full variable domain reads KAGVTQTPRYLIKTRGQQVTLSCSPISGHRSVSWYQQTPGQGLQFLFEYFSETQRNKGNFPGRFSGRQFSNSRSEMNVSTLELGDSALYLCASSFDLGSGYEQYFGPGTRLTVT.

This clone was seen a few times. The J gene is TRBJ2-7, the V gene TRBV4-1, with D perhaps matching TRBD2 (5 bases). Trimming cost V 4 bases and J 4 bases, with 5 bases left between them. Looked up from germline, CDR1 is MGHRA and CDR2 is YSYEKL. The length of the CDR3 is 11 residues. CDR3 sequence reads: CASSPGYEQYF. The DNA of the CDR3 is TGCGCCAGCAGCCCGGGATACGAGCAGTACTTC.

V and J are TRBV11-3 and TRBJ2-1; the match to TRBD1 covers 9 bases. The CDR3 runs 15 residues. J was trimmed by 3 bases and V by 1 base; bases with no gene match: 1. Germline CDR1 and CDR2: SGHNT and YENEEA. The CDR3 coding sequence is TGTGCCAGCAGCTTAGGGACAGGGGTCTACAATGAGCAGTTCTTC. The encoded protein is CASSLGTGVYNEQFF.

The chain joins TRBV4-1 to TRBJ2-1; D possibly corresponds to TRBD2 (6 bases). Germline CDR1 MGHRA, CDR2 YSYEKL. Trimming stripped 5 bases from V and 3 bases from J, with 14 bases between. The CDR3 contains 15 residues. CDR3 region: CASSTLGRGYNEQFF. The DNA for the CDR3 is TGCGCCAGCAGCACACTCGGGCGGGGCTACAATGAGCAGTTCTTC.

The CDR3 here is CASSLFGDRATDTQYF. The CDR3 nucleotides read TGTGCCAGCAGTTTATTCGGGGACAGGGCGACAGATACGCAGTATTTT. The chain has TRBV27 and TRBJ2-3; 9 bases align to TRBD1. J lost 3 bases, V lost 1 base, and 5 bases had no gene match. The CDR3 has 16 residues. Germline V gene lookup returns CDR1 MNHEY and CDR2 SMNVEV (reference sequence).

The J gene is TRBJ2-5, the V gene TRBV7-2; 8 bases map to TRBD2. V was clipped by 2 bases and J by 6 bases; unmatched bases: 8. CDR1 is SGHTA, CDR2 FQGNSA, per germline. This CDR3 has 15 amino acids. The CDR3 loop is CASSLSPAGVKTQYF. The CDR3 DNA follows: TGTGCCAGCAGCTTATCCCCAGCGGGAGTTAAGACCCAGTACTTC. Based on the CDR3 plus reference TRBV7-2 and TRBJ2-5, the full variable domain is GAGVSQSPSNKVTEKGKDVELRCDPISGHTALYWYRQSLGQGLEFLIYFQGNSAPDKSGLPSDRFSAERTGGSVSTLTIQRTQQEDSAVYLCASSLSPAGVKTQYFGPGTRLLVL.

The chain combines TRBV5-1 with TRBJ2-1, with TRBD2 identical over 7 bases. J gave up 7 bases and V 0 bases, and 7 bases lay outside the gene matches. The germline V gene has CDR1 SGHRS and CDR2 YFSETQ. The CDR3 runs to 15 residues. In DNA form, the CDR3 reads TGCGCCAGCAGCTTGGCTGCGGGAGTGAGTAATGAGCAGTTCTTC. Translation gives CASSLAAGVSNEQFF. Complete variable domain (other parts from reference TRBV5-1 and TRBJ2-1): KAGVTQTPRYLIKTRGQQVTLSCSPISGHRSVSWYQQTPGQGLQFLFEYFSETQRNKGNFPGRFSGRQFSNSRSEMNVSTLELGDSALYLCASSLAAGVSNEQFFGPGTRLTVL.

The chain carries TRBV15 and TRBJ2-7, with TRBD1 identical over 9 bases. This CDR3 comprises 15 residues. The ends lost 1 base at V and 3 bases at J; junction bases unmatched: 4. Germline CDR1 reads LNHNV; CDR2 reads YYDKDF (reference sequence). The CDR3 protein is CATSRGTGVGYEQYF. CDR3 DNA: TGTGCCACCAGCAGAGGGACAGGGGTGGGCTACGAGCAGTACTTC.

This clone was detected only a few times. The J gene is TRBJ2-5, the V gene TRBV18, with 7 nucleotides matching TRBD1. Germline values: CDR1 KGHSH, CDR2 LQKENI. The V gene end was trimmed by 6 bases and the J gene end by 4 bases; junction bases not matched to a gene: 11. The CDR3 consists of 15 residues. DNA of the CDR3: TGTGCCAGCTCGCTCCTAACAGGGGTAGGAGAGACCCAGTACTTC. Residues: CASSLLTGVGETQYF.

CDR3 bases: TGTGCCAGCAGCTTATCGCGGAGCTCCTCCTACGAGCAGTACTTC. Its protein is CASSLSRSSSYEQYF. The chain is built from TRBV7-8 and TRBJ2-7; unclear D gene. The germline CDR1 and CDR2 sequences are SGHVS and FQNEAQ. V was trimmed by 2 bases and J by 0 bases, leaving 11 bases between them. CDR3 length equals 15 residues.

This chain links TRBV5-1 with TRBJ2-7; no firm D call. Germline assignment: CDR1 SGHRS and CDR2 YFSETQ. The CDR3 runs 15 residues. The V gene lost 3 bases and the J gene lost 7 bases, with 20 bases spanning the gap. CDR3 amino acids: CASSWISGSQREQYF. For the CDR3, the DNA is TGCGCCAGCAGCTGGATTTCCGGATCACAAAGGGAGCAGTACTTC.

V usage is TRBV27 and J usage is TRBJ2-7; perhaps TRBD2 as D (5 bases). The length of the CDR3 is 15 residues. Germline loops: CDR1 MNHEY, CDR2 SMNVEV (reference sequence). The V gene lost 6 bases and the J gene lost 1 base, with 16 bases spanning the gap. The CDR3 DNA sequence: TGTGCCAGCAGCCTCGGCGGGTGGGCGTCCTACGAGCAGTACTTC. It encodes CASSLGGWASYEQYF.

The chain couples TRBV28 to TRBJ2-5, with D unclear. The CDR3 runs to 14 residues. The V end lost 3 bases, the J end lost 5 bases, and 13 bases lay between the germline ends. The germline gives CDR1 MDHEN, CDR2 SYDVKM. This CDR3 reads CASSFRGTLETQYF. The CDR3 coding sequence is TGTGCCAGCAGTTTCCGAGGTACACTCGAGACCCAGTACTTC. Complete variable domain (other parts from reference TRBV28 and TRBJ2-5): DVKVTQSSRYLVKRTGEKVFLECVQDMDHENMFWYRQDPGLGLRLIYFSYDVKMKEKGDIPEGYSVSREKKERFSLILESASTNQTSMYLCASSFRGTLETQYFGPGTRLLVL.

This chain links TRBV29-1 with TRBJ1-2, with 9 bases fitting TRBD1. CDR1 is SQVTM, CDR2 ANQGSEA, per germline. The junction had 11 bases not matched to a gene; V was cut back by 5 bases and J by 4 bases. The CDR3 length is 15 residues. The CDR3 nucleotides are TGCAGCGTTTTACGACCGGGACAGGGTTCCTATGGCTACACCTTC. Its protein is CSVLRPGQGSYGYTF.

This rearrangement joins TRBV7-2 to TRBJ2-7; D is possibly TRBD1 or TRBD2 (6 bases each). Trimming took off 5 bases at V and 0 bases at J, with 14 bases between the two ends. Germline V gene data show CDR1 as SGHTA and CDR2 as FQGNSA. The CDR3 sequence is 15 residues long. The chain's CDR3 is CASSPRGPSSYEQYF. The CDR3 nucleotides are TGTGCCAGCAGCCCCCGGGGGCCGAGCTCCTACGAGCAGTACTTC.

V is TRBV4-3 and J is TRBJ2-7; TRBD2 agrees at 7 bases. With V trimmed by 0 bases and J by 0 bases, 5 bases remained unmatched. The CDR3 consists of 16 residues. Germline V lookup: CDR1 LGHNA, CDR2 YSLEER. The CDR3 is CASSQDKTSASYEQYF. In DNA form, the CDR3 reads TGCGCCAGCAGCCAAGATAAAACTAGCGCCTCCTACGAGCAGTACTTC.

This chain connects TRBV9 to TRBJ2-3; D gene uncertain. The CDR3 length is 13 residues. Trimming removed 2 bases from V and 6 bases from J, with 10 bases in between. The germline gives CDR1 SGDLS, CDR2 YYNGEE. As DNA, the CDR3 is TGTGCCAGCAGCGTCCCGCTGGGGGATACGCAGTATTTT. It specifies CASSVPLGDTQYF.